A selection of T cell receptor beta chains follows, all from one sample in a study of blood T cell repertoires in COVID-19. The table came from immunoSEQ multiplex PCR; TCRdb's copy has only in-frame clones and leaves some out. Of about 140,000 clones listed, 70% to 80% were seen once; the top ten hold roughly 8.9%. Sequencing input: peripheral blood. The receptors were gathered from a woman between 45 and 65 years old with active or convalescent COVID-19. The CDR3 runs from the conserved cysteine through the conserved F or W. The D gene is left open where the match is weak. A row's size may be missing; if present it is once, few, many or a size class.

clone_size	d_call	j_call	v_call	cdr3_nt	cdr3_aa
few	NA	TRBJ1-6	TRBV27	TGTGCCAGCGGGGGCCTCTATAATTCACCCCTCCACTTT	CASGGLYNSPLHF
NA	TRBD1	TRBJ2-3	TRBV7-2	TGTGCCAGCAGCAGAAAACAGGGGGCAGATACGCAGTATTTT	CASSRKQGADTQYF
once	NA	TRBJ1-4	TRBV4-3	TGCGCCAGCAGCCAAAGGGGGTTGGCTAATGAAAAACTGTTTTTT	CASSQRGLANEKLFF
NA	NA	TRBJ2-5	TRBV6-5	TGTGCCAGCAGTTACTCGGTCAACAGGCAAGAGACCCAGTACTTC	CASSYSVNRQETQYF
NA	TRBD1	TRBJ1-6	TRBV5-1	TGCGCCAGCAGCGGAGGACAGGTGAACAATTCACCCCTCCACTTT	CASSGGQVNNSPLHF
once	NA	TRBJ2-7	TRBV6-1	TGTGCCAGCAGTGGCGTCAATAGGGGCTCCTCCTACGAGCAGTACTTC	CASSGVNRGSSYEQYF
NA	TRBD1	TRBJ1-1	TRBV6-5	TGTGCCAGCAGTTACCCAAATAAGGGGGCTAACACTGAAGCTTTCTTT	CASSYPNKGANTEAFF
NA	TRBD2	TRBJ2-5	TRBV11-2	TGTGCCAGCAGCTTAGTACTAGCGGGAGGGATCAAAGAGACCCAGTACTTC	CASSLVLAGGIKETQYF
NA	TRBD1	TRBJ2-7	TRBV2	TGTGCCAGCAGCCTGGACAGGGGGCGTAGAGCGGCCTCCTACGAGCAGTACTTC	CASSLDRGRRAASYEQYF
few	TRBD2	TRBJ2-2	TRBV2	TGTGCCAGCAGTGAACTAGCGGGGGGCACCGGGGAGCTGTTTTTT	CASSELAGGTGELFF
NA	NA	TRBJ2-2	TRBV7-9	TGTGCCAGCAGCTTAGCGCGCCCAGGAAACACCGGGGAGCTGTTTTTT	CASSLARPGNTGELFF
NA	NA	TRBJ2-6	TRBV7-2	TGTGCCAGCAGCTTAGCAGGGGTGAACTCTGGGGCCAACGTCCTGACTTTC	CASSLAGVNSGANVLTF
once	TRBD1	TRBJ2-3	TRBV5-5	TGTGCCAGCAGTCTGGGACAGGGAAGAACAGATACGCAGTATTTT	CASSLGQGRTDTQYF
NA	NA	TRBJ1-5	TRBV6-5	TGTGCCAGCTGGGGCGCACCGAATCAGCCCCAGCATTTT	CASWGAPNQPQHF
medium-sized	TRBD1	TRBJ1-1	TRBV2	TGTGCCAGCAGCCACGGACAGGGAGGGTTCACTGAAGCTTTCTTT	CASSHGQGGFTEAFF
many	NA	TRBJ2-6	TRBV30	TGTGCCTGGAGGGGGGGGACAACCGGCTCTGGGGCCAACGTCCTGACTTTC	CAWRGGTTGSGANVLTF
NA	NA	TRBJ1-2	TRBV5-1	TGCGCCAGCAGCTTGGGGATGACAGGCTGGGGCTACACCTTC	CASSLGMTGWGYTF
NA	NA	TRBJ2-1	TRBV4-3	TGCGCCAGCAGCCATGACAGGCCGGCTAGCGGCGCCTTTAATGAGCAGTTCTTC	CASSHDRPASGAFNEQFF
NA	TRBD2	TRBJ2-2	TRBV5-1	TGCGCCAGCAGCACCCTGGGGACTAGCCACACCGGGGAGCTGTTTTTT	CASSTLGTSHTGELFF
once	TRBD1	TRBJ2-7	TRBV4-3	TGCGCCAGCAGCCAAGCCTACTCGGGACAGAGCTCCTACGAGCAGTACTTC	CASSQAYSGQSSYEQYF
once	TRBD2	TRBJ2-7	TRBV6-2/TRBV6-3	TGTGCCAGCAGTTCCGTAGCGGGAGTATTCTACGAGCAGTACTTC	CASSSVAGVFYEQYF
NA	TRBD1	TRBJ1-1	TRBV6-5	TGTGCCAGCAGAGGACAGGGGATAGGCACTGAAGCTTTCTTT	CASRGQGIGTEAFF
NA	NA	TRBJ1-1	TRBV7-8	TGTGCCAGCAGCCCCCGTGGACAATCGGCGAACACTGAAGCTTTCTTT	CASSPRGQSANTEAFF
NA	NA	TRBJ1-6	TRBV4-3	TGCGCCAGCAGCCAAGGAAGCGGGAACTCCTATAATTCACCCCTCCACTTT	CASSQGSGNSYNSPLHF
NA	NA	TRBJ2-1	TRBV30	TGTGCCTGGAGTGCGGCAGGGTACAATGAGCAGTTCTTC	CAWSAAGYNEQFF
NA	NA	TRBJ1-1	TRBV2	TGTGCCAGCAATAGGGACTTCCTGAACACTGAAGCTTTCTTT	CASNRDFLNTEAFF
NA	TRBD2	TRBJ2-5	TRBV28	TGTGCCAGCAGTCACGGGCTAGCGGGAACGGAGACCCAGTACTTC	CASSHGLAGTETQYF
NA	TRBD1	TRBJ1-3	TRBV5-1	TGCGCCAGCAGCTTGACAGGGGATGGAAACACCATATATTTT	CASSLTGDGNTIYF
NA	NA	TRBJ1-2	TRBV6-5	TGTGCCGGCTCGTTTGAGGGGGACTATGGCTACACCTTC	CAGSFEGDYGYTF
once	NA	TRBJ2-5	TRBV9	TGTGCCAGCAGCGTAGCTACGGGGGTTCAAGAGACCCAGTACTTC	CASSVATGVQETQYF
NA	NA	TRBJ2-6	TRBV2	TGTGCCAGCAGTCAAGCGACAGTCGCTGGGGCCAACGTCCTGACTTTC	CASSQATVAGANVLTF
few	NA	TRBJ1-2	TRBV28	TGTGCCAGCAGTTTACGGTCCGGAGACTATGGCTACACCTTC	CASSLRSGDYGYTF
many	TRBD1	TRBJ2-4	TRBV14	TGTGCCAGCAGCCAAGGAAGGGACAGAAGAAACATTCAGTACTTC	CASSQGRDRRNIQYF
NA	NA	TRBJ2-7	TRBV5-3	TGTGCCAGAAGCTTGAAATTCCTGCTGCGGTACGAGCAGTACTTC	CARSLKFLLRYEQYF
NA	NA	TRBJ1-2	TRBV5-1	TGCGCCAGCAGCTTGGAGGCCAGCCGAGGCGGCTACACCTTC	CASSLEASRGGYTF
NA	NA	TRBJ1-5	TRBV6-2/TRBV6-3	TGTGCCAGCAGTCCGACAGTGGGAAATAGCAATCAGCCCCAGCATTTT	CASSPTVGNSNQPQHF
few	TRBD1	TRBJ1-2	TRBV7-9	TGTGCCAGCAGCCCCTGGGGACAGCTGGAGGGTGACTATGGCTACACCTTC	CASSPWGQLEGDYGYTF
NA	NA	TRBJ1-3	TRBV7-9	TGTGCCAGCAGCTTAGGGCCGGGAGGTGGAAACACCATATATTTT	CASSLGPGGGNTIYF
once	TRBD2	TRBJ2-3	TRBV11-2	TGTGCCAGCAGTCCAACTAGCGGGGGACCAGATACGCAGTATTTT	CASSPTSGGPDTQYF
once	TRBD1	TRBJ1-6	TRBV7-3	TGTGCCAGCAGTTCTTATCCTGGACAGGAATCACCCCTCCACTTT	CASSSYPGQESPLHF
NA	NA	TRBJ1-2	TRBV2	TGTGCCAGCAGTGAATTGGGGCGGAAGCCGCGCGTCTATGGCTACACCTTC	CASSELGRKPRVYGYTF
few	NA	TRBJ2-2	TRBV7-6	TGTGCCAGCAGCCCCTACGGGGGAAAGAACACCGGGGAGCTGTTTTTT	CASSPYGGKNTGELFF
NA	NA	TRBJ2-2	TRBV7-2	TGTGCCAGCAGCTTAGTAACAGGGATCACCGGGGAGCTGTTTTTT	CASSLVTGITGELFF
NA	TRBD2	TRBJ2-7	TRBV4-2	TGTGCCAGCAGCCAAGTCTCCCTAGCGGGAGGGTTGGAGCAGTACTTC	CASSQVSLAGGLEQYF